This T cell receptor (beta chain) was sequenced in a study of shared clonotypes between healthy human individuals. Between the trimmed V and J ends, which lost 3 bases and 2 bases, there was a span of 14 bases. The CDR3 is 15 amino acids. The germline V gene encodes CDR1 MGHRA and CDR2 YSYEKL. The table came from immunoSEQ multiplex PCR; TCRdb's copy has only in-frame clones and leaves some out. The sample shows about 470,000 clones, around 79% of them seen only once. The rearrangement uses TRBV4-1 and TRBJ2-7; TRBD2 is a possible D gene (6 bases). The origin of this receptor is a woman aged 40 to 50 in good health. Some clones in this sample may be carry-over from other donors' samples. Sample: PBMCs. CDR3 sequence (DNA): TGCGCCAGCAGCCAGGGCAGCGGGCCTCCCTACGAGCAGTACTTC. It specifies CASSQGSGPPYEQYF.